This T cell receptor beta chain was observed in a study of T-cell reconstitution after alpha-beta-depleted transplantation in children. As it was prepared, the TCRbeta library received unique molecular identifiers. One entry per CDR3 protein results from TCRdb running MiXCR on the PCR reads. The sample has 350,000 to 450,000 distinct CDR3 sequences, roughly 20% seen once. The sample holds one count of this clonotype. The CDR3 has 15 amino acids. The germline CDR1 and CDR2 sequences are LGHDT and YNNKEL (reference sequence). V lost 4 bases and J lost 2, with 15 bases in between. The chain links TRBV3-1 to TRBJ2-7, with no clear D. This TCR was sampled from a human donor who donated a stem cell graft to a child with acute myeloid leukemia. This sample comprised PBMCs from the stem cell graft donor, obtained from the stem cell graft. The CDR3 region is CASSRLNLPTYEQYF. CDR3 coding DNA: TGTGCCAGCAGCCGATTAAACCTACCTACCTACGAGCAGTACTTC.